The 27 T cell receptor beta chains below were found in one sample sequenced in a study of vaccination effects on CD4 cells after COVID-19. Sequenced by immunoSEQ multiplex PCR; TCRdb stores in-frame clones only, minus some. This table holds roughly 60,000 clones, under 85% found once. Their target antigens are unknown. After less than 11 days in culture, the CD4+ T cells were isolated. The input for sequencing was CD4+ T cells from PBMCs cultured without peptide, taken before COVID-19 vaccination. Receptors were obtained from a human donor who had a prior SARS-CoV-2 infection.

The rearrangement joins TRBV2 to TRBJ1-1; D may be TRBD1 (5 bases). Germline values: CDR1 SNHLY, CDR2 FYNNEI. V lost 0 bases and J lost 4, with 12 bases in between. The CDR3 is made up of 15 amino acids. The chain's CDR3 is CASSEAPRGTTEAFF. CDR3 bases: TGTGCCAGCAGTGAAGCGCCTCGGGGGACCACTGAAGCTTTCTTT.

V and J are TRBV15 and TRBJ2-7; 11 positions agree with TRBD2. The CDR3 runs to 15 residues. The germline V gene has CDR1 LNHNV and CDR2 YYDKDF (reference sequence). Trimming at V came to 3 bases and at J to 6 bases, leaving 7 bases not matched to a gene. DNA for the CDR3: TGTGCCACCAGCAGGGACGGGACTAGCGGCTTCGAGCAGTACTTC. Amino acids: CATSRDGTSGFEQYF.

V usage is TRBV5-6 and J usage is TRBJ2-7; 9 nucleotides line up with TRBD1. Per the germline V gene, CDR1 is SGHDT and CDR2 is YYEEEE. With 3 bases clipped from V and 9 bases from J, the junction kept 13 bases outside the gene matches. The CDR3 is 15 amino acids. The DNA for the CDR3 is TGTGCCAGCAGCTCCCTCGGGACAGGGTCTTCAGCGCAGTACTTC. It encodes CASSSLGTGSSAQYF.

The chain has TRBV18 and TRBJ2-5, with D unresolved. With 4 bases removed from V and 1 base from J, the gap between germline ends came to 7 bases. Germline assignment: CDR1 KGHSH and CDR2 LQKENI. The CDR3 has 13 residues. CDR3 DNA: TGTGCCAGCTCACAGGGCTCCCAAGAGACCCAGTACTTC. This codes for CASSQGSQETQYF.

The gene calls are TRBV5-5 and TRBJ2-7, with D possibly being TRBD2 (5 bases). The CDR3 consists of 16 residues. Trimming pared 2 bases from V and 2 bases from J, leaving 17 bases between. Germline CDR1 and CDR2: SGHKS and YYEKEE (reference sequence). The CDR3 DNA reads TGTGCCAGCAGCTTTCGAGGGCCTAAGGTCGCCTACGAGCAGTACTTC. Its protein product is CASSFRGPKVAYEQYF. The complete variable domain, with remaining parts taken from reference TRBV5-5 and TRBJ2-7, reads DAGVTQSPTHLIKTRGQQVTLRCSPISGHKSVSWYQQVLGQGPQFIFQYYEKEERGRGNFPDRFSARQFPNYSSELNVNALLLGDSALYLCASSFRGPKVAYEQYFGPGTRLTVT.

The chain recombines TRBV6-6 with TRBJ2-1; D remains ambiguous. The germline V and J ends were trimmed by 0 bases and 10 bases, with 7 bases remaining between them. CDR3 length equals 12 residues. Germline assignment: CDR1 MNHNY and CDR2 SVGAGI (reference sequence). DNA of the CDR3: TGTGCCAGCAGTTACTCTGGCCGGGAGCAGTTCTTC. This codes for CASSYSGREQFF.

The rearrangement joins TRBV28 to TRBJ1-1, with 9 bases fitting TRBD1. The CDR3 is 17 residues long. The trim removed 6 bases at V and 4 bases at J, leaving 15 bases unmatched. CDR1 is MDHEN, CDR2 SYDVKM, per germline. The CDR3 DNA reads TGTGCCAGCAGAGAGGCATATACCGGGACAGGGCCCACTGAAGCTTTCTTT. Encoded protein: CASREAYTGTGPTEAFF.

V usage is TRBV7-8 and J usage is TRBJ2-2, with 10 bases lining up with TRBD2. The CDR3 runs 19 residues. V trimming: 4 bases; J trimming: 4 bases; junction bases outside the gene matches: 15. Germline V CDR1 and CDR2: SGHVS, FQNEAQ. CDR3 in amino acids: CASSSRLAGTPVSTGELFF. CDR3 in DNA: TGTGCCAGCAGCTCGCGACTAGCGGGCACCCCGGTGAGCACCGGGGAGCTGTTTTTT.

The chain has TRBV29-1 and TRBJ2-7; D is uncertain. V dropped 7 bases and J dropped 5 bases, with 24 bases sitting between them. Germline V CDR1 and CDR2: SQVTM, ANQGSEA. There are 15 residues in the CDR3. CDR3 DNA: TGCAGCGATGGTAGGGTACGGCGGTCTCCAGACGAGCAGTACTTC. This gives the protein CSDGRVRRSPDEQYF.

The V call is TRBV2, the J call TRBJ2-3; tentatively, D is TRBD2 (6 bases). Per germline, CDR1 SNHLY and CDR2 FYNNEI. Between the trimmed V and J ends, which lost 3 bases and 1 base, there was a span of 11 bases. The CDR3 runs 15 residues. As DNA, the CDR3 is TGTGCCAGCAGTGAGGTATCGGGGGGCACAGATACGCAGTATTTT. Encoded protein: CASSEVSGGTDTQYF.

This clone showed up just a few times. The V gene is TRBV21-1, the J gene TRBJ1-2. TRBV21-1 has pseudogene status. The CDR3 contains 21 residues. CDR3 in amino acids: CASTPPGPQPYETDANYGYTF. The CDR3 DNA reads TGTGCCAGCACCCCCCCGGGCCCACAGCCGTATGAGACCGATGCTAACTATGGCTACACCTTC.

The chain couples TRBV2 to TRBJ1-2; perhaps TRBD1 as D (5 bases). There are 16 residues in the CDR3. Trimming left V 1 base short and J 2 bases short, with 14 bases between. Germline V gives CDR1 SNHLY, CDR2 FYNNEI. The CDR3 DNA reads as TGTGCCAGCAGTGAAGGGACGCGGGGCTGGAACTATGGCTACACCTTC. Its translation is CASSEGTRGWNYGYTF. Full variable domain (missing parts from reference TRBV2 and TRBJ1-2): EPEVTQTPSHQVTQMGQEVILRCVPISNHLYFYWYRQILGQKVEFLVSFYNNEISEKSEIFDDQFSVERPDGSNFTLKIRSTKLEDSAMYFCASSEGTRGWNYGYTFGSGTRLTVV.

The chain recombines TRBV9 with TRBJ2-1; D not certain. Trimming removed 0 bases at V and 8 bases at J, with 12 bases between. CDR3 size: 14 residues. Germline V gives CDR1 SGDLS, CDR2 YYNGEE. Here the CDR3 DNA reads TGTGCCAGCAGCGTAGCCTCGGCCTCCGATGAGCAGTTCTTC. Translating gives CASSVASASDEQFF.

This clone occurred a few times. The chain combines TRBV4-1 with TRBJ2-4; D uncertain. The CDR3 sequence is 19 residues long. CDR1 and CDR2 (germline): MGHRA, YSYEKL. Trimming took 4 bases from V and 4 from J, leaving 26 bases between them. The CDR3, as DNA: TGCGCCAGCAGCCCCCAAGACGGTCGCGCGGCAGGCGGAAAAAACATTCAGTACTTC. This codes for CASSPQDGRAAGGKNIQYF.

This clone turned up a few times. J is TRBJ2-7 and V is TRBV7-3; 16 nucleotides match TRBD2. J lost 6 bases, V lost 0 bases, and 5 bases had no gene match. The CDR3 runs 17 residues. Germline CDR1 and CDR2: SGHTA and FQGTGA. The CDR3 reads CASSLTGLAGGGSEQYF. The CDR3 nucleotides read TGTGCCAGCAGCTTAACGGGACTAGCGGGAGGGGGATCCGAGCAGTACTTC.

The rearrangement joins TRBV2 to TRBJ2-3, with TRBD2 matching 8 bases. CDR1 is SNHLY, CDR2 FYNNEI, per germline. The CDR3 length is 14 residues. V lost 6 bases and J lost 7; bases outside the gene matches: 9. In DNA form, the CDR3 reads TGTGCCAGCAGCGCCCGGGGGGGCGGGAATACGCAGTATTTT. This translates into CASSARGGGNTQYF.

V gene TRBV5-1 combines with J gene TRBJ1-6; D uncertain. Deletions cut 0 bases from V and 7 bases from J, with 17 bases between. The length of the CDR3 is 17 residues. The V gene's germline CDR1 is SGHRS and CDR2 YFSETQ. The CDR3 DNA sequence: TGCGCCAGCAGCTTGGCTGCCCCGCCGGGCCCCAATTCACCCCTCCACTTT. This codes for CASSLAAPPGPNSPLHF.

The DNA for the CDR3 is TGTGCCAGCAGCCAGGTGGCCTTGAACACTGAAGCTTTCTTT. It is translated as CASSQVALNTEAFF. V usage is TRBV3-1 (or the pseudogene TRBV3-2) and J usage is TRBJ1-1; D gene uncertain. This CDR3 contains 14 residues. Germline V gene data show CDR1 as LGHDT and CDR2 as YNNKEL (reference sequence). Trimming stripped 3 bases from V and 0 bases from J, with 8 bases between.

The chain links TRBV15 to TRBJ2-1; 9 bases are shared with TRBD2. In germline, CDR1 is LNHNV, CDR2 YYDKDF (reference sequence). The CDR3 spans 16 residues. Unmatched junction bases numbered 8, after V lost 0 bases and J lost 8 bases. The CDR3 sequence is CATSRDSGTSFYEQFF. CDR3 nucleotides: TGTGCCACCAGCAGAGATTCAGGGACTAGCTTCTATGAGCAGTTCTTC.

The chain is built from TRBV30 and TRBJ1-3; D possibly corresponds to TRBD1 (5 bases). The CDR3 sequence is 14 residues long. V was cut by 5 bases and J by 2 bases, with 13 bases left in between. Germline lookup yields CDR1 GTSNPN and CDR2 SVGIG (reference sequence). CDR3 sequence (DNA): TGTGCCTGGGAGAGGGGAGGTGCTGGAAACACCATATATTTT. The encoded protein is CAWERGGAGNTIYF.

V gene TRBV3-1 (or the pseudogene TRBV3-2) combines with J gene TRBJ2-7; 9 positions agree with TRBD1. V dropped 4 bases and J dropped 2; count of bases not matched to a gene: 15. CDR1 is LGHDT, CDR2 YNNKEL, per germline (reference sequence). The CDR3 loop spans 18 amino acids. In DNA form, the CDR3 reads TGTGCCAGCAGCCTTAGGAGTTCGGGGACAGGGACCCCCTACGAGCAGTACTTC. Translation gives CASSLRSSGTGTPYEQYF.

The CDR3 region is CASSLMGQGREQYF. The CDR3 bases are TGTGCCAGCAGCTTAATGGGACAGGGGCGCGAGCAGTACTTC. V gene TRBV7-3 combines with J gene TRBJ2-7; 10 bases are a match to TRBD1. The trim removed 1 base at V and 6 bases at J, leaving 3 bases unmatched. The CDR3 extends over 14 amino acids. The V gene's germline CDR1 is SGHTA and CDR2 FQGTGA.

The chain combines TRBV6-1 with TRBJ1-6; D is unclear. This CDR3 region has 15 residues. Trimming stripped 1 base from V and 4 bases from J, with 8 bases between. Germline CDR1 MNHNS, CDR2 SASEGT. The CDR3 DNA is TGTGCCAGCAGTGAAGGGGCCCGATATAATTCACCCCTCCACTTT. It encodes CASSEGARYNSPLHF.

V and J are TRBV6-2 or TRBV6-3 and TRBJ1-2, with 9 nucleotides matching TRBD1. Germline V CDR1 and CDR2: MNHEY, SVGEGT. V was clipped by 2 bases and J by 6 bases; unmatched bases: 10. The CDR3 spans 16 residues. The chain's CDR3 is CASSYVWGQGRDGYTF. CDR3 sequence (DNA): TGTGCCAGCAGTTACGTGTGGGGACAGGGCCGGGATGGCTACACCTTC.

The chain links TRBV28 to TRBJ2-5, with D possibly TRBD2 on 6 matching bases. The germline V and J ends were trimmed by 6 bases and 4 bases, with 12 bases remaining between them. Germline values: CDR1 MDHEN, CDR2 SYDVKM. This CDR3 comprises 13 residues. Written as DNA, the CDR3 is TGTGCCAGCAGCCCTGCGGGGCGAGAGACCCAGTACTTC. The encoded protein is CASSPAGRETQYF.

In its sample, this clone was seen a few times. V usage is TRBV5-6 and J usage is TRBJ1-2; unclear D gene. The CDR3 extends over 14 amino acids. Trimming left V 3 bases short and J 0 bases short, with 9 bases between. CDR1 and CDR2 from the germline V gene are SGHDT and YYEEEE. This CDR3 reads CASSYGTPNYGYTF. DNA for the CDR3: TGTGCCAGCAGCTATGGCACCCCTAACTATGGCTACACCTTC.

CDR3 sequence: CASIPTAGGEPGELFF. The CDR3 coding sequence is TGTGCCAGCATCCCAACGGCGGGGGGGGAACCCGGGGAGCTGTTTTTT. The V and J genes are TRBV2 and TRBJ2-2, with 9 positions matching TRBD2. CDR1 is SNHLY, CDR2 FYNNEI, per germline. The CDR3 consists of 16 residues. The V and J ends lost 7 bases and 6 bases, in that order; junction bases with no gene match: 12.